The 28 T cell receptor beta chains listed next were all sequenced from one sample in a study of cytomegalovirus exposure and HLA in healthy donors. Amplification used 60 Vbeta primers and 13 Jbeta primers. Sequenced by immunoSEQ multiplex PCR; TCRdb stores in-frame clones only, minus some. The sample has roughly 160,000 clones, about 80% seen once; the top ten hold around 15%. Sequencing was done on a sample of PBMCs. The receptor source for this set is a man aged 50 to 59 in good health and CMV-seropositive.

This clone was seen more than once but under ten times. This chain links TRBV19 with TRBJ1-3; D remains unclear. Germline V gene sequence: CDR1 LNHDA, CDR2 SQIVND (reference sequence). The CDR3 sequence is 18 residues long. Deletions cut 3 bases from V and 0 bases from J, with 18 bases between. This chain's CDR3 is CASSISMGVLLSGNTIYF. The CDR3 bases are TGTGCCAGTAGTATCTCGATGGGAGTCTTACTCTCTGGAAACACCATATATTTT. Filled out from reference TRBV19 and TRBJ1-3, the complete variable domain reads DGGITQSPKYLFRKEGQNVTLSCEQNLNHDAMYWYRQDPGQGLRLIYYSQIVNDFQKGDIAEGYSVSREKKESFPLTVTSAQKNPTAFYLCASSISMGVLLSGNTIYFGEGSWLTVV.

The DNA of the CDR3 is TGTGCCAGCAGCTCACAGCAGAATGAGCAGTTCTTC. Protein product: CASSSQQNEQFF. J is TRBJ2-1 and V is TRBV13, with unresolved D. CDR1 and CDR2 (germline): PRHDT, FYEKMQ (reference sequence). The ends were cut back, 4 bases at V and 7 bases at J, with 8 bases in the middle. The CDR3 runs to 12 residues. Full variable domain (remainder filled in from reference TRBV13 and TRBJ2-1): AAGVIQSPRHLIKEKRETATLKCYPIPRHDTVYWYQQGPGQDPQFLISFYEKMQSDKGSIPDRFSAQQFSDYHSELNMSSLELGDSALYFCASSSQQNEQFFGPGTRLTVL.

The rearrangement uses TRBV6-5 and TRBJ2-5; no definite D call. This CDR3 spans 15 amino acids. Per the germline V gene, CDR1 is MNHEY and CDR2 is SVGAGI. Trimming removed 0 bases at V and 2 bases at J, with 10 bases between. CDR3 residues: CASSYSSRPQETQYF. CDR3 DNA: TGTGCCAGCAGTTACTCCTCTAGGCCACAAGAGACCCAGTACTTC.

The chain recombines TRBV5-5 with TRBJ2-6; 7 bases agree with TRBD2. CDR3 length equals 18 residues. Germline V gene lookup returns CDR1 SGHKS and CDR2 YYEKEE (reference sequence). Losses at the gene ends were 1 base for V and 4 bases for J; bases not matched to a gene: 11. CDR3 residues: CASSLWKGRGAGANVLTF. For the CDR3, the DNA is TGTGCCAGCAGCTTGTGGAAGGGGAGGGGAGCCGGGGCCAACGTCCTGACTTTC.

The J gene is TRBJ1-2, the V gene TRBV4-1, with TRBD1 as a possible D gene (5 bases). The CDR3 contains 18 residues. From germline, CDR1 is MGHRA and CDR2 YSYEKL. The V end was cut by 2 bases, the J end by 6 bases, with 25 bases between. This CDR3 is CASSQIIGEGGAFDGYTF. CDR3 DNA: TGCGCCAGCAGCCAAATAATTGGGGAGGGTGGGGCTTTTGATGGCTACACCTTC.

The gene calls are TRBV27 and TRBJ2-7; 9 bases are a match to TRBD2. With V trimmed by 6 bases and J by 7 bases, 13 bases remained unmatched. The CDR3 is 15 residues long. Germline-derived CDR1 and CDR2 are MNHEY and SMNVEV (reference sequence). The CDR3 nucleotides read TGTGCCAGCAGCCAAGCGGGGGGACTCCCGGGGGAGCAGTACGTC. Protein: CASSQAGGLPGEQYV.

The rearrangement joins TRBV18 to TRBJ2-5; a possible D gene is TRBD1 (7 bases). V gave up 3 bases and J gave up 2 bases, with 13 bases separating them. The CDR3 consists of 15 residues. Looked up from germline, CDR1 is KGHSH and CDR2 is LQKENI. CDR3 sequence: CASSPGPGGQETQYF. The CDR3 nucleotides read TGTGCCAGCTCACCGGGTCCAGGGGGGCAAGAGACCCAGTACTTC.

V usage is TRBV27 and J usage is TRBJ1-1, with D possibly TRBD1 on 6 matching bases. This CDR3 is built from 18 residues. The V and J ends lost 5 bases and 0 bases respectively, with 22 bases between them. Per the germline V gene, CDR1 is MNHEY and CDR2 is SMNVEV (reference sequence). CDR3 nucleotide sequence: TGTGCCAGCAGTCTGAACGGACAGCTGGGTCTCCTGAACACTGAAGCTTTCTTT. Protein sequence: CASSLNGQLGLLNTEAFF.

The V and J genes are TRBV2 and TRBJ1-4; D is possibly TRBD1 (5 bases). The CDR3 extends over 14 amino acids. The V end was cut by 2 bases, the J end by 6 bases, with 10 bases between. Germline V gene data show CDR1 as SNHLY and CDR2 as FYNNEI. As DNA, the CDR3 is TGTGCCAGCAGTGAACGGTTAGGGGATGAAAAACTGTTTTTT. Protein sequence: CASSERLGDEKLFF.

The chain has TRBV7-2 and TRBJ2-2; TRBD1 is a possible D gene (6 bases). The CDR3 spans 16 residues. Germline lookup yields CDR1 SGHTA and CDR2 FQGNSA. Trimming took 5 bases from V and 5 from J, leaving 18 bases between them. CDR3 DNA sequence: TGTGCCAGCAGCCTAAAGACAGGCGGGTATACCGGGGAGCTGTTTTTT. This codes for CASSLKTGGYTGELFF.

This rearrangement joins TRBV28 to TRBJ1-5; D not resolved. V lost 4 bases to trimming and J lost 3 bases, with 10 bases between them. Per the germline V gene, CDR1 is MDHEN and CDR2 is SYDVKM. CDR3 size: 14 residues. CDR3 protein: CASSYTVNNQPQHF. The CDR3, as DNA: TGTGCCAGCAGTTACACAGTGAACAATCAGCCCCAGCATTTT.

The rearrangement links TRBV21-1 to TRBJ2-3; the DNA was not used to check the table's D call, TRBD2. TRBV21-1 is recorded as a pseudogene. This CDR3 spans 16 amino acids. Here the CDR3 DNA reads TGTGCCAGCAGCAATTTTAGCGGGGGGGCCTACGATACGCAGTATTTT. Translation: CASSNFSGGAYDTQYF.

The chain employs TRBV21-1 and TRBJ2-7; whether TRBD1, the table's D call, matches the DNA was not checked. TRBV21-1 is flagged as a pseudogene. The CDR3 spans 14 residues. The CDR3: CASSPRTGSHEQYV. In DNA form, the CDR3 reads TGTGCCAGCAGCCCTCGGACAGGGTCCCACGAGCAGTACGTC.

This rearrangement joins TRBV7-9 to TRBJ1-2; the D gene is possibly TRBD1 (6 bases). Trimming removed 5 bases from V and 0 bases from J, with 19 bases in between. Germline V gene sequence: CDR1 SEHNR, CDR2 FQNEAQ (reference sequence). The CDR3 length is 17 residues. CDR3: CASSPDRWGGTNYGYTF. CDR3 in DNA: TGTGCCAGCAGCCCTGACAGGTGGGGGGGCACTAACTATGGCTACACCTTC.

This chain's CDR3 is CASSRDPPQGDRGLNYGYTF. In nucleotides, the CDR3 is TGCGCCAGCAGCCGCGATCCTCCGCAGGGGGACAGGGGACTGAACTATGGCTACACCTTC. This chain joins TRBV4-3 and TRBJ1-2, with 10 bases aligning to TRBD1. Germline trimming cut 4 bases from V and 2 bases from J; bases unmatched to any gene: 19. Germline V gene data show CDR1 as LGHNA and CDR2 as YSLEER. The CDR3 runs 20 residues.

This clone was detected a few times. CDR3 nucleotides: TGTGCCAGCAGTGTCATCGGGGGGCAGAGCAATCAGCCCCAGCATTTT. This gives the protein CASSVIGGQSNQPQHF. This chain uses TRBV28 with TRBJ1-5, with D possibly matching TRBD1 (6 bases). The CDR3 extends over 16 amino acids. Trimming cost V 5 bases and J 1 base, with 15 bases left between them. Per the germline V gene, CDR1 is MDHEN and CDR2 is SYDVKM.

CDR3 loop: CATQTSSAGELFF. CDR3 sequence (DNA): TGTGCCACCCAGACTAGTTCGGCCGGGGAGCTGTTTTTT. The J gene is TRBJ2-2, the V gene TRBV25-1; D possibly corresponds to TRBD2 (6 bases). Trimming stripped 10 bases from V and 6 bases from J, with 15 bases between. Germline V lookup: CDR1 MGHDK, CDR2 SYGVNS. CDR3 length equals 13 residues.

The chain joins TRBV6-1 to TRBJ1-1, with a tentative D call TRBD1 (6 bases). CDR1 is MNHNS and CDR2 is SASEGT in the germline V gene. V lost 3 bases and J lost 3, with 11 bases in between. This CDR3 comprises 14 residues. The CDR3 sequence is CASSEQGLHTEAFF. CDR3 in DNA: TGTGCCAGCAGTGAGCAGGGGTTGCACACTGAAGCTTTCTTT.

A single count supports this clone. The rearrangement joins TRBV28 to TRBJ2-2; 7 bases fit TRBD1. V lost 5 bases to trimming and J lost 6 bases; unmatched junction nucleotides: 9. Germline V lookup: CDR1 MDHEN, CDR2 SYDVKM. The CDR3 is 15 amino acids. The CDR3 protein is CASSPGTVLSGELFF. The CDR3 DNA reads TGTGCCAGCAGTCCCGGGACAGTATTGTCCGGGGAGCTGTTTTTT.

The V gene is TRBV6-5, the J gene TRBJ1-6; maybe TRBD1 (6 bases). Trimming removed 3 bases from V and 7 bases from J, with 10 bases in between. Per germline, CDR1 MNHEY and CDR2 SVGAGI. The CDR3 consists of 14 residues. CDR3 sequence reads: CASSYWDTNSPLHF. DNA for the CDR3: TGTGCCAGCAGTTATTGGGACACCAATTCACCCCTCCACTTT.

This clone has only a few counts. The gene calls are TRBV2 and TRBJ2-7; 8 nucleotides line up with TRBD2. CDR3 length equals 14 residues. Germline assignment: CDR1 SNHLY and CDR2 FYNNEI. The ends lost 7 bases at V and 1 base at J; junction bases unmatched: 6. The CDR3 region is CASILTSASYEQYV. DNA of the CDR3: TGTGCCAGCATTTTGACTAGCGCATCCTACGAGCAGTACGTC.

This rearrangement joins TRBV11-2 to TRBJ1-1; D not certain. Germline-derived CDR1 and CDR2 are SGHAT and FQNNGV. There are 15 residues in the CDR3. V shed 4 bases and J shed 6 bases, with 18 bases lying between them. The CDR3 loop is CASSSRTGVNAEAFF. The CDR3 DNA follows: TGTGCCAGCAGCTCGCGAACCGGGGTTAATGCTGAAGCTTTCTTT.

Here the CDR3 reads CASSPRNTSAFLKAYEQYF. CDR3 nucleotide sequence: TGCGCCAGCAGCCCCCGAAATACAAGCGCCTTCCTCAAGGCCTACGAGCAGTACTTC. The chain links TRBV4-1 to TRBJ2-7, with D hard to call. V was shortened by 4 bases and J by 2 bases, with 27 bases between the two germline ends. This CDR3 spans 19 amino acids. Germline-derived CDR1 and CDR2 are MGHRA and YSYEKL.

V and J are TRBV7-2 and TRBJ2-1, with a possible D match to TRBD1 (6 bases). The CDR3 is 15 residues long. Germline CDR1 reads SGHTA; CDR2 reads FQGNSA. V shed 4 bases and J shed 7 bases, with 17 bases lying between them. Here the CDR3 reads CASSWGNLGGNEQFF. The CDR3, as DNA: TGTGCCAGCAGCTGGGGTAACTTAGGGGGAAATGAGCAGTTCTTC. Filled out from reference TRBV7-2 and TRBJ2-1, the complete variable domain reads GAGVSQSPSNKVTEKGKDVELRCDPISGHTALYWYRQSLGQGLEFLIYFQGNSAPDKSGLPSDRFSAERTGGSVSTLTIQRTQQEDSAVYLCASSWGNLGGNEQFFGPGTRLTVL.

The chain has TRBV10-1 and TRBJ1-2, with 9 bases that match TRBD1. V lost 5 bases to trimming and J lost 2 bases; unmatched junction nucleotides: 6. The CDR3 loop spans 15 amino acids. The germline CDR1 and CDR2 sequences are WNHNN and SYGVQD (reference sequence). CDR3 protein: CASSIRGTGNYGYTF. CDR3 DNA sequence: TGCGCCAGCAGTATTCGAGGGACAGGGAACTATGGCTACACCTTC.

In this sample, this clone turned up once. V gene TRBV7-2 combines with J gene TRBJ2-7; D unresolved. V was clipped by 6 bases and J by 1 base, with 16 bases between them. The CDR3 contains 15 residues. From germline, CDR1 is SGHTA and CDR2 FQGNSA. CDR3 sequence (DNA): TGTGCCAGCAGTACTTACCGACACGGTTCCTACGAGCAGTACTTC. The encoded protein is CASSTYRHGSYEQYF.

A remark on this clone: Different DNA sequences within this sample yield the same CDR3. The rearrangement links TRBV5-6 to TRBJ2-7; 10 nucleotides line up with TRBD1. The CDR3 runs to 13 residues. With 0 bases clipped from V and 7 bases from J, the junction kept 1 base outside the gene matches. Looked up from germline, CDR1 is SGHDT and CDR2 is YYEEEE. This CDR3 is CASSLGTGGEQYF. CDR3 DNA sequence: TGTGCCAGCAGCTTGGGGACAGGGGGTGAGCAGTACTTC.

This clone was counted once. The J gene is TRBJ1-1, the V gene TRBV9; 7 positions agree with TRBD1. J lost 4 bases, V lost 3 bases, and 12 bases had no gene match. Looked up from germline, CDR1 is SGDLS and CDR2 is YYNGEE. This CDR3 is 16 amino acids long. This chain's CDR3 is CASSAGGAGQATEAFF. As DNA, the CDR3 is TGTGCCAGCAGCGCAGGAGGGGCTGGACAGGCCACTGAAGCTTTCTTT.